The entry below gives a single TCR beta chain sequence along with its context. Its specificity is unknown. This may arise from a read error, as a much more abundant clone is one base away. Study outcomes and limitations: In terms of TCR gene usage, tumor memory CD4+ T cells clustered together with blood and lymph node memory CD4+ cells, as well as with lymph node naive CD4+ cells. Greatest tumor Treg TCR overlap was with tumor naive CD4+ cells.

Constant-region reverse primers amplified full-length variable regions, followed by semi-nested Nested Universal Primer A PCR. TCRdb redid the calling of the 5' RACE reads with MiXCR, one entry per CDR3 protein. The sample carries nearly 55,000 distinct CDR3 sequences, approximately 23% recorded once. Naive CD4+ T cells were purified with Tregs depleted by CD25. The receptor was isolated from a female donor with breast cancer. The sample was tumor-infiltrating naive CD4+ T cells sorted from the breast tumor. Subset of the sample: naive CD4+ T cells, CD4+CD45RA+CD25-.

CDR3 amino acids: CAISTTPTEAYF. Here the CDR3 DNA reads TGTGCCATCTCTACTACCCCCACTGAAGCTTACTTT. This chain uses TRBV10-3 with TRBJ1-1; D unresolved. Germline values: CDR1 ENHRY, CDR2 SYGVKD. The CDR3 covers 12 residues.